These 32 T cell receptor beta chains were all obtained from the same sample, sequenced in a study of high-grade serous ovarian cancer treatment subgroups. Profiled with immunoSEQ multiplex PCR; TCRdb holds only in-frame clones, not every one. The sample yields approximately 6,600 clones, less than 85% seen once. The tumor samples were collected prior to definitive surgery or chemotherapy. Sequenced input: tumor tissue. The receptor set was obtained from a human donor with high-grade serous ovarian cancer.

This chain connects TRBV11-1 to TRBJ2-4, with D unclear. With 1 base removed from V and 0 bases from J, the gap between germline ends came to 7 bases. Germline CDR1 SGHAT, CDR2 FQDESV (reference sequence). The length of the CDR3 is 15 residues. The CDR3 protein is CASSLDDLAKNIQYF. In nucleotides, the CDR3 is TGTGCCAGCAGCTTAGACGACCTAGCCAAAAACATTCAGTACTTC.

This clone was counted between two and nine times. The V and J genes are TRBV14 and TRBJ1-1; 7 bases are a match to TRBD1. J lost 5 bases, V lost 1 base, and 10 bases had no gene match. Germline values: CDR1 SGHDN, CDR2 FVKESK. This CDR3 contains 16 residues. CDR3 nucleotide sequence: TGTGCCAGCAGCCAAGGACCAGGGGGGGGGAGGACTGAAGCTTTCTTT. Protein: CASSQGPGGGRTEAFF.

V usage is TRBV11-2 and J usage is TRBJ1-1, with D possibly being TRBD1 (6 bases). Trimming took 0 bases from V and 1 from J, leaving 15 bases between them. CDR1 is SGHAT, CDR2 FQNNGV, per germline. There are 17 residues in the CDR3. The CDR3 DNA follows: TGTGCCAGCAGCTTAGAATTTTACAACAGGGCGAACACTGAAGCTTTCTTT. Its protein is CASSLEFYNRANTEAFF.

Relative to its sample, this clone is large. V and J are TRBV6-5 and TRBJ1-2; D may be TRBD1 (5 bases). Germline loops: CDR1 MNHEY, CDR2 SVGAGI. The V end lost 6 bases, the J end lost 2 bases, and 13 bases lay between the germline ends. The CDR3 has 14 residues. The CDR3 DNA follows: TGTGCCAGCAGCTTGACAGAGACCAACTATGGCTACACCTTC. Residues: CASSLTETNYGYTF.

The rearrangement joins TRBV7-3 to TRBJ2-2; TRBD2 might be the D (6 bases). The germline gives CDR1 SGHTA, CDR2 FQGTGA. V lost 2 bases and J lost 3, with 10 bases in between. This CDR3 comprises 15 residues. The CDR3 is CASSLGGGYTGELFF. CDR3 DNA: TGTGCCAGCAGCTTAGGGGGAGGTTACACCGGGGAGCTGTTTTTT.

The V gene is TRBV6-1, the J gene TRBJ1-1; tentative D call: TRBD1 (6 bases). Germline V lookup: CDR1 MNHNS, CDR2 SASEGT. Trimming pared 0 bases from V and 1 base from J, leaving 18 bases between. The CDR3 is 18 amino acids. As DNA, the CDR3 is TGTGCCAGCAGTGAAGCCCAGGGAGGGAGGGGGAGGAACACTGAAGCTTTCTTT. Translation gives CASSEAQGGRGRNTEAFF.

The chain has TRBV5-6 and TRBJ2-4; no firm D call. V dropped 0 bases and J dropped 2 bases, with 9 bases sitting between them. The CDR3 covers 15 residues. Germline assignment: CDR1 SGHDT and CDR2 YYEEEE. The CDR3 coding sequence is TGTGCCAGCAGCTTGGGGATCGCACCCAAAAACATTCAGTACTTC. The encoded protein is CASSLGIAPKNIQYF.

The chain employs TRBV6-5 and TRBJ1-5; no clear D. Germline CDR1 is MNHEY and CDR2 is SVGAGI. The CDR3 consists of 12 residues. The germline V and J ends were trimmed by 5 bases and 5 bases, with 7 bases remaining between them. CDR3 sequence (DNA): TGTGCCAGCAGTACCGCGGATCAGCCCCAGCATTTT. Amino acids: CASSTADQPQHF.

This sequence joins TRBV7-2 and TRBJ1-2, with D possibly matching TRBD1 (6 bases). Between the trimmed V and J ends, which lost 5 bases and 8 bases, there was a span of 15 bases. In germline, CDR1 is SGHTA, CDR2 FQGNSA. The CDR3 runs to 13 residues. This CDR3 reads CASSPNRVWGYTF. CDR3 bases: TGTGCCAGCAGCCCAAACAGGGTATGGGGCTACACCTTC.

The J gene is TRBJ2-7, the V gene TRBV28; 9 bases fit TRBD2. The germline gives CDR1 MDHEN, CDR2 SYDVKM. CDR3 length: 17 amino acids. J was trimmed by 4 bases and V by 1 base; bases with no gene match: 11. CDR3 sequence: CASSLLGRGRAVYEQYF. CDR3 bases: TGTGCCAGCAGTTTATTGGGTCGCGGGAGGGCCGTTTACGAGCAGTACTTC.

The rearrangement uses TRBV10-2 and TRBJ2-7; maybe TRBD1 (6 bases). Trimming took 4 bases from V and 2 from J, leaving 18 bases between them. The CDR3 loop spans 16 amino acids. The germline gives CDR1 WSHSY, CDR2 SAAADI. The CDR3 loop is CASSALQGKAAYEQYF. The CDR3 DNA follows: TGCGCCAGCAGTGCCCTACAGGGAAAGGCCGCCTACGAGCAGTACTTC.

This clone appeared a few times. One end of the junction does not line up with germline, which may come from a read error. The J gene is TRBJ2-7, the V gene TRBV7-7, with 9 bases identical to TRBD1. Per germline, CDR1 SSHAT and CDR2 FNYEAQ (reference sequence). The CDR3 has 14 amino acids. CDR3 in amino acids: CASSSGQGSYEQYF. DNA of the CDR3: TGTGCTAGCAGCTCGGGACAGGGATCCTACGAGCAGTACTTC.

The rearrangement uses TRBV5-8 and TRBJ2-7; perhaps TRBD1 as D (5 bases). The V and J ends lost 3 bases and 4 bases respectively, with 17 bases between them. This CDR3 comprises 15 residues. Germline CDR1 SGHTS, CDR2 YDEGEE. CDR3 nucleotide sequence: TGTGCCAGCAGCTCTCGTAGGGGTGGATGGTACGAGCAGTACTTC. This encodes CASSSRRGGWYEQYF.

The V call is TRBV5-5, the J call TRBJ2-7; D gene uncertain. Germline CDR1 SGHKS, CDR2 YYEKEE (reference sequence). With 4 bases removed from V and 4 bases from J, the gap between germline ends came to 12 bases. CDR3 length equals 13 residues. The CDR3 DNA follows: TGTGCCAGCAGCCTTGGGCTAGGGTACGAGCAGTACTTC. Translating it yields CASSLGLGYEQYF.

The chain couples TRBV7-4 to TRBJ1-3; the match to TRBD1 covers 9 bases. Germline V gene data show CDR1 as SGHVT and CDR2 as SQSDAQ. CDR3 size: 17 residues. After removal of 5 bases from V and 3 bases from J, the junction contained 11 bases not matched to a gene. The CDR3 nucleotides are TGTGCCAGCAGCCGAGAGCCACAGGGGGCGCGTGGAAACACCATATATTTT. Translating it yields CASSREPQGARGNTIYF.

This clone was recorded a few times. The chain couples TRBV27 to TRBJ1-6; D is unclear. V shed 10 bases and J shed 0 bases, with 16 bases lying between them. Germline values: CDR1 MNHEY, CDR2 SMNVEV (reference sequence). The CDR3 loop spans 16 amino acids. CDR3 DNA: TGTGCCACTGGGCGGGATTCCAGCTCCTATAATTCACCCCTCCACTTT. It yields the protein CATGRDSSSYNSPLHF.

The chain employs TRBV9 and TRBJ2-7; 15 positions agree with TRBD2. V shed 4 bases and J 2 bases; nucleotides not matched to a gene: 7. This CDR3 has 17 amino acids. The germline CDR1 and CDR2 sequences are SGDLS and YYNGEE. The CDR3 is CASSTGLAGGGPYEQYF. CDR3 in DNA: TGTGCCAGCAGCACTGGACTAGCGGGAGGGGGGCCCTACGAGCAGTACTTC.

This clone was observed a few times. The genes are TRBV5-4 and TRBJ1-1; D is unclear. CDR3 length: 15 amino acids. Trimming cost V 0 bases and J 1 base, with 10 bases left between them. Germline CDR1 is SGHNT and CDR2 is YYREEE (reference sequence). The CDR3 DNA sequence: TGTGCCAGCAGCTTGGCCCTGGGCCAGAACACTGAAGCTTTCTTT. Translating gives CASSLALGQNTEAFF. The entire variable domain, with the rest obtained from reference TRBV5-4 and TRBJ1-1, is as follows: ETGVTQSPTHLIKTRGQQVTLRCSSQSGHNTVSWYQQALGQGPQFIFQYYREEENGRGNFPPRFSGLQFPNYSSELNVNALELDDSALYLCASSLALGQNTEAFFGQGTRLTVV.

V is TRBV10-3 and J is TRBJ2-2, with 9 bases that match TRBD2. V lost 5 bases, J lost 3 bases, and 10 bases stayed unmatched. CDR1 and CDR2 (germline): ENHRY, SYGVKD. This CDR3 comprises 17 residues. The CDR3 DNA sequence: TGTGCCATCAGTTTTCCATATGCGGGAGGGGACACCGGGGAGCTGTTTTTT. Translation: CAISFPYAGGDTGELFF.

The rearrangement uses TRBV5-1 and TRBJ1-2; 7 positions match TRBD1. Germline V gene sequence: CDR1 SGHRS, CDR2 YFSETQ. The ends lost 0 bases at V and 8 bases at J; junction bases unmatched: 10. The CDR3 has 15 amino acids. The CDR3 DNA reads TGCGCCAGCAGCTTGGGAGGGGGCAGTATGGAGGGCTACACCTTC. It is translated as CASSLGGGSMEGYTF.

This sequence joins TRBV29-1 and TRBJ1-2, with D uncertain. The ends were cut back, 3 bases at V and 5 bases at J, with 10 bases in the middle. The germline V gene has CDR1 SQVTM and CDR2 ANQGSEA. This CDR3 is built from 12 residues. The CDR3 DNA reads as TGCAGCGTTGATAAGGGATTGTATGGCTACACCTTC. It yields the protein CSVDKGLYGYTF.

This clone appeared a single time. This chain links TRBV25-1 with TRBJ2-3; D unclear. Trimming removed 3 bases from V and 3 bases from J, with 10 bases in between. This CDR3 region has 14 residues. From germline, CDR1 is MGHDK and CDR2 SYGVNS. The CDR3 coding sequence is TGTGCCAGCAGTGAGGTTTTTGGAACAGATACGCAGTATTTT. It translates to CASSEVFGTDTQYF.

The CDR3 DNA is TGTGCCAGCAGTCCACTCACGACAGGTCGGCGGGGGGAGCAGTACTTC. Translated, it gives CASSPLTTGRRGEQYF. The rearrangement joins TRBV27 to TRBJ2-7; possibly TRBD2 for D (7 bases). This CDR3 is built from 16 residues. V lost 5 bases and J 7 bases, leaving 24 bases between the germline ends. The germline V gene has CDR1 MNHEY and CDR2 SMNVEV (reference sequence).

The V and J genes are TRBV28 and TRBJ2-5; 8 bases line up with TRBD1. The CDR3 runs 14 residues. J gave up 3 bases and V 5 bases, and 5 bases lay outside the gene matches. The germline V gene has CDR1 MDHEN and CDR2 SYDVKM. The CDR3 loop is CASSSQDREETQYF. CDR3 bases: TGTGCCAGCAGTAGCCAGGACAGGGAAGAGACCCAGTACTTC.

The chain recombines TRBV27 with TRBJ2-7; 12 positions match TRBD2. The V gene's germline CDR1 is MNHEY and CDR2 SMNVEV (reference sequence). The CDR3 sequence is 18 residues long. After removal of 3 bases from V and 2 bases from J, the junction contained 11 bases not matched to a gene. CDR3 sequence: CASSFALAGGPRTYEQYF. The CDR3 region has the DNA TGTGCCAGCAGTTTTGCTCTAGCGGGAGGGCCGAGGACCTACGAGCAGTACTTC.

As to this clone: One end of the junction fails to match germline, which may point to a read error. CDR3 nucleotide sequence: TGCGCCAGCAGCTTGGGGGGAAGGGGGCTAGATGAGCGGTTCTTC. It yields the protein CASSLGGRGLDERFF. The chain links TRBV5-1 to TRBJ2-1, with 7 bases aligning to TRBD1. Looked up from germline, CDR1 is SGHRS and CDR2 is YFSETQ. This CDR3 has 15 residues.

The chain is built from TRBV27 and TRBJ2-5; 8 bases are a match to TRBD2. Germline CDR1 and CDR2: MNHEY and SMNVEV (reference sequence). Trimming cost V 5 bases and J 5 bases; bases outside gene matches: 10. There are 15 residues in the CDR3. The CDR3 protein is CASSAGRAYSETQYF. In nucleotides, the CDR3 is TGTGCCAGCAGTGCCGGGAGGGCCTATTCCGAGACCCAGTACTTC.

The chain has TRBV27 and TRBJ2-1; TRBD2 aligns across 8 bases. This CDR3 has 16 amino acids. The germline V gene encodes CDR1 MNHEY and CDR2 SMNVEV (reference sequence). J lost 7 bases, V lost 0 bases, and 8 bases had no gene match. CDR3 region: CASSLSQAGVVNEQFF. In DNA form, the CDR3 reads TGTGCCAGCAGTTTATCCCAAGCGGGAGTTGTAAATGAGCAGTTCTTC.

The CDR3 loop is CDTPRRASDGYTF. In DNA form, the CDR3 reads TGTGATACCCCCCGGAGGGCATCAGATGGCTACACCTTC. The V call is TRBV9, the J call TRBJ1-2; D not certain. Germline CDR1 and CDR2: SGDLS and YYNGEE. The CDR3 totals 13 residues.

J is TRBJ2-5 and V is TRBV6-5; D is possibly TRBD1 (6 bases). CDR1 is MNHEY and CDR2 is SVGAGI in the germline V gene. The CDR3 has 16 residues. Trimming shortened V by 2 bases and J by 2 bases, and 15 bases separated the two germline ends. CDR3: CASSYLTGTYQETQYF. As DNA, the CDR3 is TGTGCCAGCAGTTACCTTACAGGGACATATCAAGAGACCCAGTACTTC.

The chain employs TRBV11-2 and TRBJ1-2; 8 positions match TRBD1. Germline CDR1 and CDR2: SGHAT and FQNNGV. The junction had 6 bases not matched to a gene; V was cut back by 3 bases and J by 6 bases. The CDR3 is 14 amino acids. The CDR3 region is CASSFGQGIDGYTF. The CDR3 DNA sequence: TGTGCCAGCAGCTTTGGACAGGGAATAGATGGCTACACCTTC.

CDR3: CASSFAAGGAETQYF. CDR3 sequence (DNA): TGTGCCAGCAGTTTTGCCGCAGGTGGTGCGGAGACCCAGTACTTC. The rearrangement joins TRBV28 to TRBJ2-5; unclear D gene. The CDR3 spans 15 residues. V lost 3 bases and J lost 5, with 16 bases in between. The V gene's germline CDR1 is MDHEN and CDR2 SYDVKM.